This T cell receptor (beta chain) was recorded in a study of CD8 T cells in Susac syndrome. The CDR3 runs to 14 residues. Trimming cost V 5 bases and J 6 bases; bases outside gene matches: 4. Germline V gene lookup returns CDR1 KGHDR and CDR2 SFDVKD. After extraction with the RNeasy kit, roughly 0.45 to 1 ug of the RNA was reverse transcribed using random hexamers. immunoSEQ multiplex PCR amplified TCR beta CDR3 across 54 Vbeta, 13 Jbeta. A single record per CDR3 protein comes from TCRdb applying MiXCR to the immunoSEQ multiplex PCR reads. The sample has 150,000 to 200,000 distinct CDR3 sequences; around 94% are singletons. Sequencing of TCR beta drew on CD8+ and CD4+ T cells from blood. TEMRA cells were FACS-enriched and CD8+ and CD4+ T cells negatively isolated.

The receptor comes from a human donor in good health. V gene TRBV24-1 combines with J gene TRBJ2-1, with TRBD2 matching 9 bases. The sequencing sample was made of CD4+ T cells from PBMCs. CDR3 protein: CATSGAGGVNEQFF. The DNA for the CDR3 is TGTGCCACCAGTGGAGCGGGGGGTGTCAATGAGCAGTTCTTC.